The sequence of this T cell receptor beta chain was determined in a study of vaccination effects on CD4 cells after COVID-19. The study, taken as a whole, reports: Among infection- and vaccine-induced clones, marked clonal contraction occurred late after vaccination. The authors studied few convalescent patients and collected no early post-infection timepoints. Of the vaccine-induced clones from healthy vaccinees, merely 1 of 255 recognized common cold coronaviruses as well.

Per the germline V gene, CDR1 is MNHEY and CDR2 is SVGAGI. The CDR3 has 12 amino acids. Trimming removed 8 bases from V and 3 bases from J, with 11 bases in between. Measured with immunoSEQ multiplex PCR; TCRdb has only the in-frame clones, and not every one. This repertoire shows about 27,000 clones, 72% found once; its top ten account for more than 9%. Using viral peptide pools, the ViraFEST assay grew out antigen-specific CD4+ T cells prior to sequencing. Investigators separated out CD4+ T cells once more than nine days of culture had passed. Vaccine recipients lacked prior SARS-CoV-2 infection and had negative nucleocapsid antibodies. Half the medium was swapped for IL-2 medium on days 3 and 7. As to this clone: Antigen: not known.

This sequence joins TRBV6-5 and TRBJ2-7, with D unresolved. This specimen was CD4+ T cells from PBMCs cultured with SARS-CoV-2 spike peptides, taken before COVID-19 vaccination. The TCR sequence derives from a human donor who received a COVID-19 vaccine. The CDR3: CASGEDLYEQYF. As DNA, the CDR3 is TGTGCCAGCGGAGAGGACCTCTACGAGCAGTACTTC.